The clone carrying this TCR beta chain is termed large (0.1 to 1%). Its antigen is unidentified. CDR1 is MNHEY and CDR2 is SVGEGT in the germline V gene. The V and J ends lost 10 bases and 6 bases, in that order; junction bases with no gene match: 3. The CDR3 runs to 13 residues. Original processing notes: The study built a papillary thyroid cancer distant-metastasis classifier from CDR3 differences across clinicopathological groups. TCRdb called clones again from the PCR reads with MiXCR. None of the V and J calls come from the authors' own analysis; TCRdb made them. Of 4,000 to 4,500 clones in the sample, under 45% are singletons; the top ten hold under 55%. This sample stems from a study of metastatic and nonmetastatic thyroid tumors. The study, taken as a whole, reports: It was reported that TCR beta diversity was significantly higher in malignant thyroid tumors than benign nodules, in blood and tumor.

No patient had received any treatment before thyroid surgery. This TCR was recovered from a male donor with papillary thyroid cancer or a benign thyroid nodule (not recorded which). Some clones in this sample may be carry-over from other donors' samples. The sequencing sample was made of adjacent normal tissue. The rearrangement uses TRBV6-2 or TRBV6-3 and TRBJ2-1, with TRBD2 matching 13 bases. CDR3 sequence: CATGLAGANEQFF. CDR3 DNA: TGTGCCACCGGACTAGCGGGAGCCAATGAGCAGTTCTTC.